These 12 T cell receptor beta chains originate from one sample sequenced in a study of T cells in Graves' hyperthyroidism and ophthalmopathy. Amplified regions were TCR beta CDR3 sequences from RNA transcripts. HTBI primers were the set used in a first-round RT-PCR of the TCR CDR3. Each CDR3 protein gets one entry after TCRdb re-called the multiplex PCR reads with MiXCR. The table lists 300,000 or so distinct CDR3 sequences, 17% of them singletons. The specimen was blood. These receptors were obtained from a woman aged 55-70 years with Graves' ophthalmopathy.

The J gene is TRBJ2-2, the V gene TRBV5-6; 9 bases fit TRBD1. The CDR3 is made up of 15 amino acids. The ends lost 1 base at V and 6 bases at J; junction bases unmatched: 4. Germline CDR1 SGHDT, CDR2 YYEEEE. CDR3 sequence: CASSLRDRVAGELFF. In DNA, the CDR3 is TGTGCCAGCAGCTTGAGGGACAGGGTGGCCGGGGAGCTGTTTTTT.

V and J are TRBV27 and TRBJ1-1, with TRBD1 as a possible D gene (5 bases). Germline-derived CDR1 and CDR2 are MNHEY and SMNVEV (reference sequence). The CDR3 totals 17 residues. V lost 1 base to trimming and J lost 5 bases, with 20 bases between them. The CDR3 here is CASSLLAPRGVDTEAFF. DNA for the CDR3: TGTGCCAGCAGTTTATTGGCCCCCCGGGGGGTGGATACTGAAGCTTTCTTT.

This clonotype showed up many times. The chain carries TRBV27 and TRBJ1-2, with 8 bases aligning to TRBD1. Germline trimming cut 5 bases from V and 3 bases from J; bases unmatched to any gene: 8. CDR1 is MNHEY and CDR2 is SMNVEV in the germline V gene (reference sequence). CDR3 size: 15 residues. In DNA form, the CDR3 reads TGTGCCAGCAGTCCGACAGGGGACCTCTACTATGGCTACACCTTC. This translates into CASSPTGDLYYGYTF.

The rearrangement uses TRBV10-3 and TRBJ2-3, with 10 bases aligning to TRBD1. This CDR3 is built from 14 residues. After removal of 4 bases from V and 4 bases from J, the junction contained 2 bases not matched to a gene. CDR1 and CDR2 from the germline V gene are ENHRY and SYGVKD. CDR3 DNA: TGTGCCATCAGTGGGGACAGGGGAGCAGATACGCAGTATTTT. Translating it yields CAISGDRGADTQYF.

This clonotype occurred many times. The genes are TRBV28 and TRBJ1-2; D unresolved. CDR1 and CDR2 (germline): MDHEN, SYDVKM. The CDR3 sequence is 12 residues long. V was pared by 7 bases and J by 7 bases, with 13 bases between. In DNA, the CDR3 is TGTGCCAGCAACTCTTTCTTTCCTGGCTACACCTTC. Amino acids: CASNSFFPGYTF.

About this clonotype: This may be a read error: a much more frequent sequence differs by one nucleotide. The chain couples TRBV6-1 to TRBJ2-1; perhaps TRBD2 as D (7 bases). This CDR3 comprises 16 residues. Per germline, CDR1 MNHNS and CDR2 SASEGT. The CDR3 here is CAGSEEGGGAYNEQFF. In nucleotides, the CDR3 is TGTGCCGGCAGTGAAGAGGGGGGGGGCGCCTACAATGAGCAGTTCTTC.

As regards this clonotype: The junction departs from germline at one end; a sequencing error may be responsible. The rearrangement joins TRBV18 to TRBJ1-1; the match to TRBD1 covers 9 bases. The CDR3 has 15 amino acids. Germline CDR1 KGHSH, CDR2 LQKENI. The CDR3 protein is CASSPGTGMNTKAFF. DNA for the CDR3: TGTGCCAGCTCACCCGGGACAGGGATGAACACTAAAGCTTTCTTT.

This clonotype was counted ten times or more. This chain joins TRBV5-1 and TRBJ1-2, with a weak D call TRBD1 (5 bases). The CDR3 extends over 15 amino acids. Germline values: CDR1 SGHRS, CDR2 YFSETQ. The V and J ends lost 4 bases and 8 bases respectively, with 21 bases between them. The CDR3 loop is CASSETVGRSGGYTF. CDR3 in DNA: TGCGCCAGCAGCGAAACGGTCGGAAGGTCAGGGGGCTACACCTTC.

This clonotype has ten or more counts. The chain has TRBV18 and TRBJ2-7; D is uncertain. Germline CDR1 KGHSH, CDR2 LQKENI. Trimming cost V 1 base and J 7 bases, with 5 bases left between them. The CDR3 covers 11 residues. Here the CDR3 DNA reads TGTGCCAGCTCACCACGGGTGGAGCAGTACTTC. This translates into CASSPRVEQYF.

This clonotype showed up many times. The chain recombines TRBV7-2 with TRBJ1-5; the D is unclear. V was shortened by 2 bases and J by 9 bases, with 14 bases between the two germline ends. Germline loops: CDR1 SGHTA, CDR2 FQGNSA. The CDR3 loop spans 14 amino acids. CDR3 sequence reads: CASSLRPAVSPQHF. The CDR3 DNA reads TGTGCCAGCAGCTTAAGGCCGGCAGTCTCGCCCCAGCATTTT.

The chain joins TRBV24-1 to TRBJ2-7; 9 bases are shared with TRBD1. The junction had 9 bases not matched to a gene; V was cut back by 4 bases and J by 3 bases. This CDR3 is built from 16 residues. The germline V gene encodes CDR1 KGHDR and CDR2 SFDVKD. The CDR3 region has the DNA TGTGCCACCAGTGACACCACCGGGACAGGGCTCTACGAGCAGTACTTC. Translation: CATSDTTGTGLYEQYF.

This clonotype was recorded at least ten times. The CDR3: CASSSPGTGMREQYF. The CDR3 nucleotides are TGTGCCAGCAGTTCCCCCGGGACAGGGATGAGGGAGCAGTACTTC. The chain joins TRBV28 to TRBJ2-7; 9 nucleotides agree with TRBD1. Germline assignment: CDR1 MDHEN and CDR2 SYDVKM. Trimming removed 4 bases from V and 7 bases from J; junction bases left unmatched: 11. The CDR3 spans 15 residues.